The 6 T cell receptor beta chains listed next were all sequenced from one sample in a study of blood T cell repertoires in COVID-19. Only in-frame clones appear in the TCRdb table, and some are missing; sequencing was by immunoSEQ multiplex PCR. The sample lists about 110,000 clones, around 83% occurring once. Sequencing was done on a sample of peripheral blood. These TCRs come from a human donor in a cohort sampled during active COVID-19.

The V gene is TRBV9, the J gene TRBJ1-1; D is unresolved. V lost 0 bases, J lost 5 bases, and 14 bases lay in between. This CDR3 comprises 15 residues. Germline lookup yields CDR1 SGDLS and CDR2 YYNGEE. The DNA of the CDR3 is TGTGCCAGCAGCGTAGACGTTGAAGTCGGGACTGAAGCTTTCTTT. Its translation is CASSVDVEVGTEAFF.

The chain has TRBV25-1 and TRBJ2-3; weak D call: TRBD2 (6 bases). V lost 6 bases and J lost 2, with 15 bases in between. The CDR3 runs 15 residues. Germline CDR1 reads MGHDK; CDR2 reads SYGVNS. CDR3 bases: TGTGCCAGCAGCCAAGGGAGGCGGGTCACAGATACGCAGTATTTT. Protein sequence: CASSQGRRVTDTQYF.

The chain has TRBV7-9 and TRBJ1-5, with 11 bases fitting TRBD1. The CDR3 loop spans 16 amino acids. J was trimmed by 6 bases and V by 3 bases; bases with no gene match: 7. The germline CDR1 and CDR2 sequences are SEHNR and FQNEAQ (reference sequence). CDR3 in DNA: TGTGCCAGCAGCTTTGCCGGACAGGGGGCCGTTCAGCCCCAGCATTTT. It encodes CASSFAGQGAVQPQHF.

The chain links TRBV6-5 to TRBJ1-2, with 8 bases lining up with TRBD1. Germline values: CDR1 MNHEY, CDR2 SVGAGI. CDR3 length equals 13 residues. J gave up 9 bases and V 7 bases, and 10 bases lay outside the gene matches. The CDR3 nucleotides are TGTGCCAGCATTCCCTCAGGGGGCATTAGCTACACCTTC. It is translated as CASIPSGGISYTF.

V gene TRBV3-1 (or the pseudogene TRBV3-2) combines with J gene TRBJ2-1, with TRBD2 identical over 10 bases. V gave up 2 bases and J gave up 9 bases; unmatched junction bases: 7. Germline V gene sequence: CDR1 LGHDT, CDR2 YNNKEL (reference sequence). This CDR3 contains 15 residues. CDR3 DNA: TGTGCCAGCAGCCAACCAGCGGGAGGGCCCGGTGAGCAGTTCTTC. Translated, it gives CASSQPAGGPGEQFF.

J is TRBJ2-2 and V is TRBV5-1, with 7 positions matching TRBD2. CDR1 is SGHRS, CDR2 YFSETQ, per germline. V shed 4 bases and J 4 bases; nucleotides not matched to a gene: 4. The CDR3 extends over 14 amino acids. In DNA form, the CDR3 reads TGCGCCAGCAGCCCCCCGGGGGGCACCGGGGAGCTGTTTTTT. Translation: CASSPPGGTGELFF.